Each of the 13 T cell receptor beta chains below was sequenced from the same sample in a study of PD-1 blockade in classical Hodgkin lymphoma. Sequenced by immunoSEQ multiplex PCR; TCRdb stores in-frame clones only, minus some. In the table there are around 66,000 clones, 85% to 90% of which are singletons. The patients all showed relapse after autologous stem cell transplantation, while their brentuximab vedotin exposure varied. The sequencing here drew on peripheral blood mononuclear cells (PBMCs), taken at baseline. The receptors originated from a human donor with classical Hodgkin lymphoma.

The genes are TRBV5-1 and TRBJ2-5; TRBD2 aligns across 9 bases. The CDR3 runs 13 residues. CDR1 is SGHRS and CDR2 is YFSETQ in the germline V gene. Unmatched junction bases numbered 3, after V lost 4 bases and J lost 5 bases. The CDR3 loop is CASSRTSGETQYF. For the CDR3, the DNA is TGCGCCAGCAGCCGCACTAGCGGGGAGACCCAGTACTTC.

This chain joins TRBV30 and TRBJ1-1; TRBD1 might be the D (6 bases). CDR1 and CDR2 from the germline V gene are GTSNPN and SVGIG (reference sequence). V lost 1 base, J lost 5 bases, and 17 bases lay in between. The CDR3 is 15 amino acids. The DNA of the CDR3 is TGTGCCTGGAGTGGGCCGGGGGCACGGAGGACTGAAGCTTTCTTT. It encodes CAWSGPGARRTEAFF.

V usage is TRBV5-1 and J usage is TRBJ1-2, with 7 bases lining up with TRBD1. Germline trimming cut 3 bases from V and 4 bases from J; bases unmatched to any gene: 12. CDR1 is SGHRS, CDR2 YFSETQ, per germline. CDR3 length: 16 amino acids. The CDR3 nucleotides read TGCGCCAGCAGCTCCCTCCGGGACAGCGGACTCTATGGCTACACCTTC. This codes for CASSSLRDSGLYGYTF.

This clone was picked up a small number of times. The genes are TRBV6-5 and TRBJ1-6, with unresolved D. In germline, CDR1 is MNHEY, CDR2 SVGAGI. V was clipped by 4 bases and J by 10 bases, with 8 bases between them. The CDR3 contains 12 residues. The CDR3 coding sequence is TGTGCCAGCAGTTCAGGATCCTCACCCCTCCACTTT. It yields the protein CASSSGSSPLHF.

The chain is built from TRBV6-5 and TRBJ1-2, with TRBD1 matching over 9 bases. This CDR3 contains 14 residues. CDR1 is MNHEY and CDR2 is SVGAGI in the germline V gene. The V segment lost 6 bases and the J segment 7 bases; nucleotides outside the gene matches: 9. This CDR3 is CASRRSGQGTGYTF. The CDR3 DNA sequence: TGTGCCAGCAGGAGATCGGGACAGGGAACTGGCTACACCTTC.

CDR3 DNA sequence: TGTGCCAGCAGCTTTGGGACAGGGGTCTATCAGCCCCAGCATTTT. Translated: CASSFGTGVYQPQHF. V and J are TRBV5-5 and TRBJ1-5; the match to TRBD1 covers 10 bases. Trimming removed 2 bases from V and 5 bases from J; junction bases left unmatched: 4. Germline V CDR1 and CDR2: SGHKS, YYEKEE (reference sequence). This CDR3 region has 15 residues. Filled out from reference TRBV5-5 and TRBJ1-5, the complete variable domain reads DAGVTQSPTHLIKTRGQQVTLRCSPISGHKSVSWYQQVLGQGPQFIFQYYEKEERGRGNFPDRFSARQFPNYSSELNVNALLLGDSALYLCASSFGTGVYQPQHFGDGTRLSIL.

The chain couples TRBV4-1 to TRBJ1-1; no reliable D call. The CDR3 has 11 residues. Germline CDR1 is MGHRA and CDR2 is YSYEKL. CDR3 coding DNA: TGCCGAAATTTCTTCCGCACTGAAGCTTTCTTT. Residues: CRNFFRTEAFF.

The chain recombines TRBV11-2 with TRBJ2-7; TRBD2 aligns across 8 bases. The germline V gene has CDR1 SGHAT and CDR2 FQNNGV. CDR3 size: 15 residues. Losses at the gene ends were 1 base for V and 2 bases for J; bases not matched to a gene: 4. CDR3 protein: CASSLVPGGTYEQYF. CDR3 nucleotides: TGTGCCAGCAGCTTAGTCCCGGGGGGGACCTACGAGCAGTACTTC.

The gene calls are TRBV2 and TRBJ2-2; maybe TRBD1 (6 bases). The germline CDR1 and CDR2 sequences are SNHLY and FYNNEI. The CDR3 runs 16 residues. Deletions cut 7 bases from V and 5 bases from J, with 20 bases between. The CDR3, as DNA: TGTGCCAGCAATACACCTTCGGGACAAAGAACCGGGGAGCTGTTTTTT. Its protein product is CASNTPSGQRTGELFF.

V gene TRBV6-5 combines with J gene TRBJ2-4; 7 nucleotides align to TRBD1. Trimming cost V 6 bases and J 2 bases; bases outside gene matches: 4. Germline V CDR1 and CDR2: MNHEY, SVGAGI. This CDR3 spans 14 amino acids. CDR3 in DNA: TGTGCCAGCAGAAGACAGGGTTCCAAAAACATTCAGTACTTC. This encodes CASRRQGSKNIQYF.

CDR3 region: CASSTHLRQGPNEKLFF. The CDR3 coding sequence is TGTGCCAGCAGCACTCACCTCCGACAGGGACCTAATGAAAAACTGTTTTTT. The V and J genes are TRBV7-6 and TRBJ1-4, with TRBD1 matching 7 bases. From germline, CDR1 is SGHVS and CDR2 FNYEAQ. The CDR3 is made up of 17 amino acids. Trimming at V came to 5 bases and at J to 3 bases, leaving 12 bases not matched to a gene. Full variable domain (remainder filled in from reference TRBV7-6 and TRBJ1-4): GAGVSQSPRYKVTKRGQDVALRCDPISGHVSLYWYRQALGQGPEFLTYFNYEAQQDKSGLPNDRFSAERPEGSISTLTIQRTEQRDSAMYRCASSTHLRQGPNEKLFFGSGTQLSVL.

V and J are TRBV19 and TRBJ1-2; D is uncertain. Trimming cost V 1 base and J 8 bases, with 14 bases left between them. This CDR3 has 14 residues. Germline V gene sequence: CDR1 LNHDA, CDR2 SQIVND (reference sequence). CDR3 loop: CASSIVGSRYGYTF. The CDR3 coding sequence is TGTGCCAGTAGTATAGTAGGCAGTAGGTACGGCTACACCTTC. Variable domain in full (rest from reference TRBV19 and TRBJ1-2): DGGITQSPKYLFRKEGQNVTLSCEQNLNHDAMYWYRQDPGQGLRLIYYSQIVNDFQKGDIAEGYSVSREKKESFPLTVTSAQKNPTAFYLCASSIVGSRYGYTFGSGTRLTVV.

This clone is a singleton in its sample. The rearrangement links TRBV9 to TRBJ2-3, with TRBD2 matching 8 bases. Trimming cost V 3 bases and J 9 bases; bases outside gene matches: 9. Germline CDR1 SGDLS, CDR2 YYNGEE. CDR3 length: 14 amino acids. The CDR3 region has the DNA TGTGCCAGCAGCGGATCCCTCGGGGGGGCCACGCAGTATTTT. This gives the protein CASSGSLGGATQYF.